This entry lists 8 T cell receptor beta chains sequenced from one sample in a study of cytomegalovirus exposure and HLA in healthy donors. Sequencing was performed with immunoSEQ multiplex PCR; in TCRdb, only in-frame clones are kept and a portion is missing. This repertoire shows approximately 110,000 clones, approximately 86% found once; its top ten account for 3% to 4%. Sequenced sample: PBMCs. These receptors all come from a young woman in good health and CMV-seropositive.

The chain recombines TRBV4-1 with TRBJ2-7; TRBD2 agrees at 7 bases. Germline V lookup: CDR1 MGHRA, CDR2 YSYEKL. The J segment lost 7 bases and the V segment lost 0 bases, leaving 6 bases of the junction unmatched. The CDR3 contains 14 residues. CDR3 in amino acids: CASSQEGGRVEQYF. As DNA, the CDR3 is TGCGCCAGCAGCCAAGAGGGAGGGCGGGTGGAGCAGTACTTC.

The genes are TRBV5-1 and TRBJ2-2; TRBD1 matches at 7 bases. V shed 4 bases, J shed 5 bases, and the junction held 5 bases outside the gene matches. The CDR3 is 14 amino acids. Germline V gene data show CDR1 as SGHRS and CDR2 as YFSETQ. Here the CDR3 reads CASSQAQGTGELFF. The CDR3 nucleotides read TGCGCCAGCAGCCAAGCACAGGGGACCGGGGAGCTGTTTTTT.

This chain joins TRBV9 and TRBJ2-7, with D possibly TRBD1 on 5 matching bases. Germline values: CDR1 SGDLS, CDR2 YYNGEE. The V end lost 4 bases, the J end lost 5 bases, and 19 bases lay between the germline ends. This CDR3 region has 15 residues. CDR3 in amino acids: CASSPEFRGGDEQYF. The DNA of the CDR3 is TGTGCCAGCAGCCCCGAGTTTAGGGGTGGCGACGAGCAGTACTTC.

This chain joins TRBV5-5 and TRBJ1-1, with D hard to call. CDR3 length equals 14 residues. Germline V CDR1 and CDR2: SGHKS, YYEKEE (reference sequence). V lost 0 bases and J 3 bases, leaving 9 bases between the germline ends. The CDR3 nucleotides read TGTGCCAGCAGCTTGGCTAGGTGGGACACTGAAGCTTTCTTT. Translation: CASSLARWDTEAFF.

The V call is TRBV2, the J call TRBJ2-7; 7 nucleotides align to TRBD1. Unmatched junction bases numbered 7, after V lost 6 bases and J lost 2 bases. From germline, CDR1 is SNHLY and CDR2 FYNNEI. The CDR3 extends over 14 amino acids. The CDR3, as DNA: TGTGCCAGCAGAAAGGACAGGAGCACCTACGAGCAGTACTTC. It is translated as CASRKDRSTYEQYF.

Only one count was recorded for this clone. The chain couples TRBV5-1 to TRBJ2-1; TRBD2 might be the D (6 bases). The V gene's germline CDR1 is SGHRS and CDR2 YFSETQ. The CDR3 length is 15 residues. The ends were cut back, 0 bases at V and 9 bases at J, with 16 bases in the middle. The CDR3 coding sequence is TGCGCCAGCAGCTTGGGAGGAGGGCCCGTAACTGAGCAGTTCTTC. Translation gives CASSLGGGPVTEQFF.

The CDR3 DNA follows: TGTGCCAGCAGCTTAGCGCGGGACCCGCACACTGAAGCTTTCTTT. This gives the protein CASSLARDPHTEAFF. The chain recombines TRBV7-6 with TRBJ1-1, with a tentative D call TRBD1 (5 bases). V dropped 0 bases and J dropped 3 bases, with 11 bases sitting between them. The CDR3 spans 15 residues. Germline loops: CDR1 SGHVS, CDR2 FNYEAQ.

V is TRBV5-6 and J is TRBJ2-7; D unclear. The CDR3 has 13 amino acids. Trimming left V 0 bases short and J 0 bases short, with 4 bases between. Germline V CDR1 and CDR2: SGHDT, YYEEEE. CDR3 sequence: CASSLGSSYEQYF. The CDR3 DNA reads TGTGCCAGCAGCTTGGGGAGCTCCTACGAGCAGTACTTC.